The present TCR beta chain was sequenced within a study of sequential checkpoint blockade in melanoma. About the research overall: Randomization was 1:1 between first-line nivolumab→ipilimumab and ipilimumab→nivolumab. Both treatment sequences were followed by maintenance nivolumab.

Data came from immunoSEQ multiplex PCR; TCRdb stores just in-frame clones and leaves some out. The sample contains 15,000 to 20,000 clones, 93% of which appear only once. The treatment was: randomized to nivolumab then ipilimumab (arm A) or the reverse (arm B). DNA-damaging chemotherapy had not been given to any patient beforehand. PBMC sorting kept live CD3+CD8+ cells without CD19 or CD56. Note on this clone: The germline gene is not matched at one end of the junction; a read error may be the cause.

CDR3 length equals 11 residues. Looked up from germline, CDR1 is SEHNR and CDR2 is FQNEAQ (reference sequence). The starting material was CD8+ T cells sorted from blood (inferred from file names), obtained from a patient given nivolumab and ipilimumab in sequence. The chain is built from TRBV7-9 and TRBJ2-7; D is perhaps TRBD2 (5 bases). The sequence derives from a human donor with melanoma. The CDR3 here is CASSLGPGKIF. In DNA form, the CDR3 reads TGTGCCAGCAGCTTGGGCCCCGGGAAGATCTTC.